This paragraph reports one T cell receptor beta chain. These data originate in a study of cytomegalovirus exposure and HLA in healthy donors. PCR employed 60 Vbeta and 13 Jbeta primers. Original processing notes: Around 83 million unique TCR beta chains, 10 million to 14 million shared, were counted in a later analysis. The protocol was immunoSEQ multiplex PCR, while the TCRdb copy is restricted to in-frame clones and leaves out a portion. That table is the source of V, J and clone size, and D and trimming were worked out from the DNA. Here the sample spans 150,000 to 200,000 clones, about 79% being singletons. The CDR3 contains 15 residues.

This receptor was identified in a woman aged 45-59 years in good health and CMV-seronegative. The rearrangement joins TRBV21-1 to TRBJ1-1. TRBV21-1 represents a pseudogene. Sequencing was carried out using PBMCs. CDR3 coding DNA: TGTGCCAGCAGCCTTGGGGGGAAGCAGAACACTGAAGCTTTCTTT. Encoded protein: CASSLGGKQNTEAFF.